The 16 T cell receptor beta chains below were found in one sample sequenced in a study of response to subunit inactivated influenza vaccine (dated by TCRdb to the late 2010s). Libraries came from RT-PCR. Sequencing relied on an Illumina HiSeq 2500. TCRdb reprocessing: public reads trimmed at Q25 with fastp, clones called with MiXCR, in-frame beta chains kept. Merged by CDR3 protein, the rows form single entries marked with the most common genes and DNA. In all, the sample holds 150,000 to 200,000 distinct CDR3 sequences, and approximately 10% of those were seen once. Around 12% of the sample is taken by the ten largest. This sample's time point label indicates: around 42 days after influenza vaccine administration. Sample: non-naive T cells sorted from PBMCs, taken roughly 45 days after vaccination. What this sample's cell subset or site label stands for: memory T cell fraction. These receptors all come from a man in his fifties or sixties who received an inactivated influenza vaccine. Donor details come from another sample of the same person, matched by shared clones.

This rearrangement joins TRBV11-2 to TRBJ2-1; no clear D gene. CDR1 is SGHAT, CDR2 FQNNGV, per germline. The CDR3 extends over 15 amino acids. The ends were cut back, 4 bases at V and 2 bases at J, with 12 bases in the middle. The CDR3 loop reads CASSYDQETYNEQFF. CDR3 nucleotides: TGTGCCAGCAGCTACGACCAGGAGACCTACAATGAGCAGTTCTTC.

This clonotype came up a few times. The chain carries TRBV12-3 or TRBV12-4 and TRBJ1-2; D is ambiguous. V shed 5 bases and J shed 2 bases, with 12 bases lying between them. The CDR3 runs to 14 residues. The CDR3 spells CASSRGRLNYGYTF. Here the CDR3 DNA reads TGTGCCAGCAGTCGAGGCAGGCTAAACTATGGCTACACCTTC.

This chain links TRBV11-3 with TRBJ2-7, with 7 bases that match TRBD1. Germline V gene sequence: CDR1 SGHNT, CDR2 YENEEA. The CDR3 is made up of 13 amino acids. The J segment lost 2 bases and the V segment lost 2 bases, leaving 0 bases of the junction unmatched. CDR3 protein: CASSLTGAYEQYF. The CDR3 DNA follows: TGTGCCAGCAGCTTAACAGGGGCCTACGAGCAGTACTTC. The variable domain in full, completed from reference TRBV11-3 and TRBJ2-7, reads EAGVVQSPRYKIIEKKQPVAFWCNPISGHNTLYWYLQNLGQGPELLIRYENEEAVDDSQLPKDRFSAERLKGVDSTLKIQPAELGDSAVYLCASSLTGAYEQYFGPGTRLTVT.

This clonotype was counted between two and nine times. The chain links TRBV15 to TRBJ2-3, with 9 bases lining up with TRBD2. Germline CDR1 LNHNV, CDR2 YYDKDF (reference sequence). The CDR3 consists of 16 residues. Trimming removed 0 bases from V and 4 bases from J; junction bases left unmatched: 5. The CDR3 DNA is TGTGCCACCAGCAGAGATAGCGGGAGTGTCTCAGATACGCAGTATTTT. Its protein is CATSRDSGSVSDTQYF. The full variable domain, its missing parts supplied by reference TRBV15 and TRBJ2-3, is DAMVIQNPRYQVTQFGKPVTLSCSQTLNHNVMYWYQQKSSQAPKLLFHYYDKDFNNEADTPDNFQSRRPNTSFCFLDIRSPGLGDTAMYLCATSRDSGSVSDTQYFGPGTRLTVL.

V usage is TRBV5-5 and J usage is TRBJ2-2; D is ambiguous. The CDR3 covers 15 residues. CDR1 and CDR2 from the germline V gene are SGHKS and YYEKEE (reference sequence). V dropped 5 bases and J dropped 8 bases, with 19 bases sitting between them. CDR3 in amino acids: CASSTGPSRRGELFF. The CDR3 bases are TGTGCCAGCAGTACGGGTCCCTCCAGGAGAGGGGAGCTGTTTTTT.

This clonotype has a handful of counts. The chain couples TRBV5-1 to TRBJ2-5; 10 nucleotides align to TRBD1. The CDR3 is made up of 15 amino acids. From germline, CDR1 is SGHRS and CDR2 YFSETQ. With 1 base clipped from V and 5 bases from J, the junction kept 5 bases outside the gene matches. The CDR3: CASSLQDRGRETQYF. CDR3 DNA sequence: TGCGCCAGCAGCTTGCAGGACAGGGGGAGGGAGACCCAGTACTTC. Full variable domain (remainder filled in from reference TRBV5-1 and TRBJ2-5): KAGVTQTPRYLIKTRGQQVTLSCSPISGHRSVSWYQQTPGQGLQFLFEYFSETQRNKGNFPGRFSGRQFSNSRSEMNVSTLELGDSALYLCASSLQDRGRETQYFGPGTRLLVL.

The V gene is TRBV19, the J gene TRBJ2-3; TRBD2 matches at 13 bases. V lost 5 bases to trimming and J lost 5 bases; unmatched junction nucleotides: 16. The CDR3 contains 19 residues. The germline V gene encodes CDR1 LNHDA and CDR2 SQIVND (reference sequence). CDR3 coding DNA: TGTGCCAGTAGTCAGACTAAGCCGGGACTAGCGGGGAGATTAGATACGCAGTATTTT. Translation: CASSQTKPGLAGRLDTQYF.

As concerns this clonotype: One base away lies a much larger clone, so this may be a sequencing read error. V and J are TRBV12-3 or TRBV12-4 and TRBJ1-5, with D maybe TRBD1 (6 bases). The CDR3 spans 14 residues. The CDR3 protein is CASSLSGGGRPQLF. The CDR3 nucleotides are TGTGCCAGCAGTTTGTCTGGGGGCGGTAGGCCCCAGCTTTTT.

The chain combines TRBV11-2 with TRBJ2-1; D is possibly TRBD2 (5 bases). The CDR3 has 15 amino acids. The germline V and J ends were trimmed by 2 bases and 0 bases, with 8 bases remaining between them. Germline CDR1 SGHAT, CDR2 FQNNGV. CDR3 in amino acids: CASSLFRGSYNEQFF. The CDR3 DNA reads as TGTGCCAGCAGCTTATTCCGGGGCTCCTACAATGAGCAGTTCTTC.

Only a few counts were recorded for this clonotype. This sequence joins TRBV5-6 and TRBJ2-7; D might be TRBD1 (6 bases). This CDR3 region has 14 residues. V was shortened by 1 base and J by 7 bases, with 15 bases between the two germline ends. CDR1 is SGHDT, CDR2 YYEEEE, per germline. The CDR3 DNA reads TGTGCCAGCAGCTTGACAGGGTATCGAGAAGAGCAGTACTTC. Its translation: CASSLTGYREEQYF.

In regard to this clonotype: A read error may explain this, as a much larger clone is one base away. The chain couples TRBV11-2 to TRBJ1-5, with D hard to call. Germline CDR1 SGHAT, CDR2 FQNNGV. Trimming pared 5 bases from V and 2 bases from J, leaving 4 bases between. This CDR3 spans 12 amino acids. CDR3 sequence reads: CASSGGNQPQHF. CDR3 nucleotides: TGTGCCAGCAGCGGTGGCAATCAGCCCCAGCATTTT.

The chain employs TRBV6-2 or TRBV6-3 and TRBJ2-7; D not resolved. V gave up 2 bases and J gave up 3 bases, with 5 bases separating them. The CDR3 runs to 12 residues. Per the germline V gene, CDR1 is MNHEY and CDR2 is SVGEGT. CDR3 residues: CASSYLDYEQYF. The CDR3 DNA sequence: TGTGCCAGCAGTTACCTCGACTACGAGCAGTACTTC.

This clonotype occurred many times. The chain is built from TRBV28 and TRBJ2-7, with a weak D call TRBD2 (5 bases). This CDR3 is built from 12 residues. Germline V gene sequence: CDR1 MDHEN, CDR2 SYDVKM. The V and J ends lost 10 bases and 7 bases respectively, with 17 bases between them. The CDR3 DNA reads as TGTGCCACTTCCGGGGTAGATGAAGAGCAGTACTTC. Amino acids: CATSGVDEEQYF.

This clonotype was counted at least ten times. This chain joins TRBV7-2 and TRBJ2-5; D gene unclear. The CDR3 is 11 residues long. The germline gives CDR1 SGHTA, CDR2 FQGNSA. V was shortened by 4 bases and J by 0 bases, with 0 bases between the two germline ends. The CDR3 protein is CASSYQETQYF. Written as DNA, the CDR3 is TGTGCCAGCAGCTACCAAGAGACCCAGTACTTC.

This clonotype was observed a handful of times. The chain combines TRBV5-1 with TRBJ1-2; the match to TRBD1 covers 8 bases. There are 16 residues in the CDR3. In germline, CDR1 is SGHRS, CDR2 YFSETQ. V trimming: 0 bases; J trimming: 4 bases; junction bases outside the gene matches: 8. The CDR3: CASSLARAGGAYGYTF. DNA for the CDR3: TGCGCCAGCAGCTTGGCCCGGGCAGGGGGCGCCTATGGCTACACCTTC.

Ten or more counts support this clonotype. This sequence joins TRBV4-3 and TRBJ2-5; D tentatively fits TRBD1 or TRBD2 (6 bases each). Germline V gene lookup returns CDR1 LGHNA and CDR2 YSLEER. Trimming shortened V by 0 bases and J by 4 bases, and 9 bases separated the two germline ends. The CDR3 runs to 14 residues. Written as DNA, the CDR3 is TGCGCCAGCAGCCAAGATGGGGGGCGAGAGACCCAGTACTTC. Translated: CASSQDGGRETQYF.